Included here is one TCR beta chain sequence, with context. These data are taken from a study of blood T cell repertoires in COVID-19. Study at large: Spain, Italy and the United States supplied samples that represented acute and convalescent COVID-19.

In the authors' methods: Cell counts per sample came from amplifying reference gene primers. Only in-frame clones appear in the TCRdb table, and some are missing; sequencing was by immunoSEQ multiplex PCR. The V and J calls and the clone size are those of that table, but D and trimming were determined from the DNA. The sample shows approximately 230,000 clones, 86% of them seen only once. The CDR3 sequence is 12 residues long. V was pared by 2 bases and J by 7 bases, with 6 bases between. In germline, CDR1 is LGHDT, CDR2 YNNKEL (reference sequence). This sequence joins TRBV3-1 (or the pseudogene TRBV3-2) and TRBJ2-1; D gene ambiguous. Sequencing was done on a sample of peripheral blood. The source of this sequence is a man aged 30 to 45 who had recovered from COVID-19. The CDR3 coding sequence is TGTGCCAGCAGCCAAATCCGTAATGAGCAGTTCTTC. This sequence encodes CASSQIRNEQFF.